These 20 T cell receptor beta chains originate from one sample sequenced in a study of blood T cells in healthy people across ages. Primed by a sample-barcoded 5' primer and a J-beta primer mix, a second PCR proceeded for roughly 7 to 12 cycles. Via MiXCR, TCRdb re-called the 5' RACE reads, giving one row per CDR3 protein. Altogether some 1.5 million distinct CDR3 sequences are present, 35% to 45% being singletons, with the ten largest covering approximately 4%. Sequencing was done on a sample of blood. The receptors derive from a woman aged 18-29 years in good health.

The V and J genes are TRBV28 and TRBJ2-5, with TRBD1 matching 11 bases. CDR1 and CDR2 from the germline V gene are MDHEN and SYDVKM. The J segment lost 11 bases and the V segment lost 5 bases, leaving 13 bases of the junction unmatched. The CDR3 spans 15 residues. The CDR3 sequence is CASSHRDRGFHEQYF. The CDR3 nucleotides are TGTGCCAGCAGTCACAGGGACAGGGGGTTCCATGAGCAGTACTTC.

This rearrangement joins TRBV20-1 to TRBJ1-2, with D perhaps matching TRBD1 (6 bases). This CDR3 contains 14 residues. CDR1 is DFQATT, CDR2 SNEGSKA, per germline (reference sequence). Trimming cost V 6 bases and J 0 bases, with 14 bases left between them. CDR3 DNA sequence: TGCAGTGCGGTGAACAGGGAAGCTAACTATGGCTACACCTTC. Protein: CSAVNREANYGYTF.

This clonotype was picked up a small number of times. V and J are TRBV5-1 and TRBJ2-4, with D possibly being TRBD1 (6 bases). CDR1 and CDR2 from the germline V gene are SGHRS and YFSETQ. V lost 1 base, J lost 0 bases, and 14 bases lay in between. This CDR3 has 17 amino acids. DNA for the CDR3: TGCGCCAGCAGCTTGATTTCGCAGGGGAAAGCCAAAAACATTCAGTACTTC. It translates to CASSLISQGKAKNIQYF.

The chain combines TRBV4-3 with TRBJ2-7; unclear D gene. The germline V gene has CDR1 LGHNA and CDR2 YSLEER. Trimming stripped 0 bases from V and 3 bases from J, with 6 bases between. The CDR3 is 13 amino acids. The CDR3 nucleotides read TGCGCCAGCAGCCAAGAATTAGTCTACGAGCAGTACTTC. Its translation is CASSQELVYEQYF.

The chain joins TRBV12-3 or TRBV12-4 to TRBJ2-1; D may be TRBD1 or TRBD2 (6 bases each). The CDR3 spans 15 residues. Trimming pared 1 base from V and 7 bases from J, leaving 14 bases between. As DNA, the CDR3 is TGTGCCAGCAGTTTAGGTGGGAAAGGGGGGAATGAGCAGTTCTTC. It translates to CASSLGGKGGNEQFF.

This clonotype occurred a few times. V gene TRBV14 combines with J gene TRBJ2-5, with D possibly being TRBD1 (6 bases). Trimming took 0 bases from V and 9 from J, leaving 11 bases between them. CDR3 size: 13 residues. CDR1 is SGHDN and CDR2 is FVKESK in the germline V gene. The CDR3 region has the DNA TGTGCCAGCAGCCAAGATTCGACAGGTCCCCAGTACTTC. Translating it yields CASSQDSTGPQYF.

The chain has TRBV4-2 and TRBJ1-5, with D tentatively TRBD1 (6 bases). Germline CDR1 and CDR2: LGHNA and YNFKEQ. Trimming shortened V by 1 base and J by 4 bases, and 11 bases separated the two germline ends. This CDR3 spans 15 amino acids. CDR3 sequence (DNA): TGTGCCAGCAGCCAAGTCCAAACAGGGAATCAGCCCCAGCATTTT. Its translation is CASSQVQTGNQPQHF.

This clonotype was detected a few times. The genes are TRBV13 and TRBJ2-7; 8 bases align to TRBD2. Unmatched junction bases numbered 9, after V lost 5 bases and J lost 0 bases. In germline, CDR1 is PRHDT, CDR2 FYEKMQ (reference sequence). The CDR3 spans 16 residues. The CDR3 DNA reads as TGTGCCAGCAGCCATAATAGCGGGATGAACTCCTACGAGCAGTACTTC. Its protein is CASSHNSGMNSYEQYF. Complete variable domain (other parts from reference TRBV13 and TRBJ2-7): AAGVIQSPRHLIKEKRETATLKCYPIPRHDTVYWYQQGPGQDPQFLISFYEKMQSDKGSIPDRFSAQQFSDYHSELNMSSLELGDSALYFCASSHNSGMNSYEQYFGPGTRLTVT.

This clonotype was detected only a few times. DNA for the CDR3: TGTGCCATCAGCCCGGACAAGATTAATCAGCCCCAGCATTTT. Translated: CAISPDKINQPQHF. This sequence joins TRBV10-3 and TRBJ1-5, with a possible D match to TRBD1 (5 bases). Trimming pared 6 bases from V and 4 bases from J, leaving 13 bases between. Germline assignment: CDR1 ENHRY and CDR2 SYGVKD. The CDR3 totals 14 residues.

Written as DNA, the CDR3 is TGTGCCAGCAGTGGGTTATCCTACAATGAGCAGTTCTTC. It yields the protein CASSGLSYNEQFF. This sequence joins TRBV2 and TRBJ2-1, with D hard to call. Trimming took 4 bases from V and 1 from J, leaving 5 bases between them. The CDR3 spans 13 residues. Per the germline V gene, CDR1 is SNHLY and CDR2 is FYNNEI. Supplemented by reference TRBV2 and TRBJ2-1, the full variable domain reads EPEVTQTPSHQVTQMGQEVILRCVPISNHLYFYWYRQILGQKVEFLVSFYNNEISEKSEIFDDQFSVERPDGSNFTLKIRSTKLEDSAMYFCASSGLSYNEQFFGPGTRLTVL.

This chain joins TRBV10-1 and TRBJ2-3; D possibly corresponds to TRBD1 (6 bases). The CDR3 runs 16 residues. The V end was cut by 3 bases, the J end by 3 bases, with 16 bases between. Germline V gene data show CDR1 as WNHNN and CDR2 as SYGVQD (reference sequence). The CDR3 reads CASSDHSGHGTDTQYF. CDR3 in DNA: TGCGCCAGCAGTGACCACTCGGGACACGGAACAGATACGCAGTATTTT.

The chain has TRBV7-2 and TRBJ2-5; tentative D call: TRBD1 (7 bases). The J call may be wrong; the DNA end is better matched by TRBJ2-7. The CDR3 has 19 amino acids. Germline loops: CDR1 SGHTA, CDR2 FQGNSA. CDR3 loop: CASSLAVRGAAIFTYEQYF. The DNA of the CDR3 is TGTGCCAGCAGCTTAGCGGTCAGGGGGGCCGCTATTTTTACCTACGAGCAGTACTTC.

This clonotype has just a few counts. The chain has TRBV29-1 and TRBJ1-2; unclear D gene. The germline V and J ends were trimmed by 3 bases and 0 bases, with 5 bases remaining between them. CDR3 length: 12 residues. Germline assignment: CDR1 SQVTM and CDR2 ANQGSEA. CDR3: CSVEAANYGYTF. The CDR3 DNA reads as TGCAGCGTTGAGGCAGCTAACTATGGCTACACCTTC. The full variable domain, its missing parts supplied by reference TRBV29-1 and TRBJ1-2, is SAVISQKPSRDICQRGTSLTIQCQVDSQVTMMFWYRQQPGQSLTLIATANQGSEATYESGFVIDKFPISRPNLTFSTLTVSNMSPEDSSIYLCSVEAANYGYTFGSGTRLTVV.

This clonotype was found a few times. The chain combines TRBV12-3 or TRBV12-4 with TRBJ2-1; TRBD1 aligns across 7 bases. The CDR3 is 14 amino acids. V gave up 2 bases and J gave up 7 bases; unmatched junction bases: 5. CDR3 DNA: TGTGCCAGCAGTTTAAACAGGGGAGCTAATGAGCAGTTCTTC. Residues: CASSLNRGANEQFF.

This clonotype was detected a few times. This chain uses TRBV9 with TRBJ2-1; D might be TRBD2 (6 bases). The CDR3 covers 14 residues. Trimming took 10 bases from V and 3 from J, leaving 17 bases between them. Germline V gene sequence: CDR1 SGDLS, CDR2 YYNGEE. DNA for the CDR3: TGTGCCCCAAAGGCTAGCGAAGGCTACAATGAGCAGTTCTTC. Translation gives CAPKASEGYNEQFF.

CDR3 sequence: CASRITGYTDTQYF. The CDR3 region has the DNA TGTGCCAGTAGAATCACAGGGTACACAGATACGCAGTATTTT. V gene TRBV19 combines with J gene TRBJ2-3; perhaps TRBD1 as D (6 bases). Germline CDR1 LNHDA, CDR2 SQIVND (reference sequence). The length of the CDR3 is 14 residues. The V end was cut by 6 bases, the J end by 2 bases, with 12 bases between. The full variable domain, in which reference TRBV19 and TRBJ2-3 provide the parts outside the CDR3, is DGGITQSPKYLFRKEGQNVTLSCEQNLNHDAMYWYRQDPGQGLRLIYYSQIVNDFQKGDIAEGYSVSREKKESFPLTVTSAQKNPTAFYLCASRITGYTDTQYFGPGTRLTVL.

This clonotype was counted between two and nine times. The chain employs TRBV25-1 and TRBJ2-2; D is unresolved. Trimming removed 4 bases at V and 8 bases at J, with 8 bases between. The germline CDR1 and CDR2 sequences are MGHDK and SYGVNS. CDR3 size: 12 residues. The CDR3 sequence: CASSALGGELFF. The CDR3 nucleotides are TGTGCCAGCAGTGCCTTGGGAGGGGAGCTGTTTTTT.

The gene calls are TRBV6-5 and TRBJ2-2; D possibly corresponds to TRBD1 (6 bases). V was trimmed by 6 bases and J by 1 base, leaving 18 bases between them. Germline-derived CDR1 and CDR2 are MNHEY and SVGAGI. CDR3 length equals 17 residues. The CDR3 sequence: CASRLETGTQNTGELFF. The CDR3 nucleotides read TGTGCCAGCAGACTCGAAACCGGGACACAGAACACCGGGGAGCTGTTTTTT.

This clonotype was counted only a few times. This rearrangement joins TRBV12-3 or TRBV12-4 to TRBJ1-2, with D possibly TRBD1 on 6 matching bases. V shed 7 bases and J shed 5 bases, with 14 bases lying between them. CDR3 length equals 13 residues. The CDR3 region is CASTPGTHYGYTF. The CDR3 nucleotides read TGTGCCAGCACCCCCGGGACACATTATGGCTACACCTTC.

Points on this clonotype: A read error may be the cause here, since a much bigger clone is one base away. The V call is TRBV4-1, the J call TRBJ1-1; a possible D gene is TRBD1 (5 bases). Germline loops: CDR1 MGHRA, CDR2 YSYEKL. The CDR3 covers 12 residues. CDR3 protein: CACSGTNTEAFF. As DNA, the CDR3 is TGCGCCTGCAGCGGGACGAACACTGAAGCTTTCTTT.